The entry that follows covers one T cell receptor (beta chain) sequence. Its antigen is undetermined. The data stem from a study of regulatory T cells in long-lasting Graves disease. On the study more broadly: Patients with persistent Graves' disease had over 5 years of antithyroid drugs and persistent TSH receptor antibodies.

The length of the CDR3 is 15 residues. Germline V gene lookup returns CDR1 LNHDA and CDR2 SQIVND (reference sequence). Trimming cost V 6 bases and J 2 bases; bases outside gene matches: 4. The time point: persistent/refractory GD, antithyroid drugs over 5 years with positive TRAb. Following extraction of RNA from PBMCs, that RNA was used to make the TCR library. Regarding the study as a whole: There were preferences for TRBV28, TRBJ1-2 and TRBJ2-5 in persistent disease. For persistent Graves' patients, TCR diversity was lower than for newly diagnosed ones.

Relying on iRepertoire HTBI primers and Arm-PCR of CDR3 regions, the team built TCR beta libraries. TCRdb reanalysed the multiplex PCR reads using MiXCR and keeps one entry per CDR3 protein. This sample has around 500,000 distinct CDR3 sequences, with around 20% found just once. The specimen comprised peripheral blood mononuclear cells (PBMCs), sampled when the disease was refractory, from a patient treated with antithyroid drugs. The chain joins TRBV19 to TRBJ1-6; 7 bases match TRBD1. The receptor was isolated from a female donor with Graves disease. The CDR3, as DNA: TGTGCCAGTAGACAGGGGATCGCCTATAATTCACCCCTCCACTTT. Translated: CASRQGIAYNSPLHF.